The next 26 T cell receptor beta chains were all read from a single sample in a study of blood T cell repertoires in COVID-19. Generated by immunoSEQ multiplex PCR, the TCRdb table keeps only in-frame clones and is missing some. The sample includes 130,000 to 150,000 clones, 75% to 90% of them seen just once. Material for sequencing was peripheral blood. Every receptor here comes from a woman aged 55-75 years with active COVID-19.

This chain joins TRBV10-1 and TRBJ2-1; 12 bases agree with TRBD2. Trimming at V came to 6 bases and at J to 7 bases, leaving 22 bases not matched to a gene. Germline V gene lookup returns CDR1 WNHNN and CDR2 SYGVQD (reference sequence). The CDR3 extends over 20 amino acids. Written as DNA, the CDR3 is TGCGCCAGCAGCTCTAGACAGGGGAGACTAGCGGGAGCGAGTAGGAATGAGCAGTTCTTC. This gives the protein CASSSRQGRLAGASRNEQFF.

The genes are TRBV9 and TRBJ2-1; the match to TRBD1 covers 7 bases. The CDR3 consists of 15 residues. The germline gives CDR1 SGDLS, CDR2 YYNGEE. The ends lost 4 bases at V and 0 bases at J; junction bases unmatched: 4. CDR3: CASSTDRFSYNEQFF. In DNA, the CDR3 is TGTGCCAGCAGCACGGACAGGTTCTCCTACAATGAGCAGTTCTTC.

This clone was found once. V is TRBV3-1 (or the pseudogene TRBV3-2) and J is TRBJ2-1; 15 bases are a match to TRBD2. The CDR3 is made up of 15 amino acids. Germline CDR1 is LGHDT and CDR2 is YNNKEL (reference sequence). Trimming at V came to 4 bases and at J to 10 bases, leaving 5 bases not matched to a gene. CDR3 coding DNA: TGTGCCAGCAGCCTTTCCGGACTAGCGGGAGGGGAGCAGTTCTTC. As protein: CASSLSGLAGGEQFF.

CDR3: CASSFRQTEAFF. The CDR3 DNA reads as TGTGCCAGCAGTTTCAGACAAACTGAAGCTTTCTTT. J is TRBJ1-1 and V is TRBV12-3 or TRBV12-4; D remains ambiguous. The V gene lost 3 bases and the J gene lost 5 bases, with 7 bases spanning the gap. The CDR3 covers 12 residues.

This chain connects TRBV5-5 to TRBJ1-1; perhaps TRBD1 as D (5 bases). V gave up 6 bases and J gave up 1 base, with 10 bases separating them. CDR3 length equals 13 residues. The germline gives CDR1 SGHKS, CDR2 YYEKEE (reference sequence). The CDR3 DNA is TGTGCCAGCAAGGTGGGGGGGAACACTGAAGCTTTCTTT. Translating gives CASKVGGNTEAFF. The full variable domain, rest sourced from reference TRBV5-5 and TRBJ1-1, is DAGVTQSPTHLIKTRGQQVTLRCSPISGHKSVSWYQQVLGQGPQFIFQYYEKEERGRGNFPDRFSARQFPNYSSELNVNALLLGDSALYLCASKVGGNTEAFFGQGTRLTVV.

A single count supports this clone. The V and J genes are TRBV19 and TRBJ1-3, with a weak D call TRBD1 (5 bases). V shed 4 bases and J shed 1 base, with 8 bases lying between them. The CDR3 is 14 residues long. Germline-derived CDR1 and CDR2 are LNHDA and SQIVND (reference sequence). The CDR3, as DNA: TGTGCCAGTAGTACAGGGTATTCTGGAAACACCATATATTTT. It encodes CASSTGYSGNTIYF.

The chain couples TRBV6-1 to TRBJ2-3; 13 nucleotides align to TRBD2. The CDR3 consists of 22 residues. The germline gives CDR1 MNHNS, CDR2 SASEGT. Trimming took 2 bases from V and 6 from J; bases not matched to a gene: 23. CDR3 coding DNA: TGTGCCAGCAGTGAAAGATCCCCCTTCCCCCTGACTAGCGGGAGGCAGGGGGATACGCAGTATTTT. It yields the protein CASSERSPFPLTSGRQGDTQYF.

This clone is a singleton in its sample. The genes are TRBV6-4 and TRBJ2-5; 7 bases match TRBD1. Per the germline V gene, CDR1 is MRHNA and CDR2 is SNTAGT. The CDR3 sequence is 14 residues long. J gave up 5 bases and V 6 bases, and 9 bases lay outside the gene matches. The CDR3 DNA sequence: TGTGCCAGCAGGTCCACGACAGGGTGGGAGACCCAGTACTTC. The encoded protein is CASRSTTGWETQYF.

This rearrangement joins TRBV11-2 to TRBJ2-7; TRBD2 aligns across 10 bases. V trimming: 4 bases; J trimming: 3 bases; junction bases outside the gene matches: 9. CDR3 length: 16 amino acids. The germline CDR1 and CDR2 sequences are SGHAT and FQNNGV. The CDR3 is CASSSGSGRVFYEQYF. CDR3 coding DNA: TGTGCCAGCAGCTCTGGGAGCGGGAGGGTTTTCTACGAGCAGTACTTC.

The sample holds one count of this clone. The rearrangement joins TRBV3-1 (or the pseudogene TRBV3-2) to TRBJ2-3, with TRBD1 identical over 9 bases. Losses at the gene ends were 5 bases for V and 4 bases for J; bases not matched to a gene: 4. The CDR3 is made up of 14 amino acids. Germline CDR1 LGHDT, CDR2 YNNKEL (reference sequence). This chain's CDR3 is CASSDDRGSDTQYF. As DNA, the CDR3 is TGTGCCAGCAGCGACGACAGGGGGTCAGATACGCAGTATTTT.

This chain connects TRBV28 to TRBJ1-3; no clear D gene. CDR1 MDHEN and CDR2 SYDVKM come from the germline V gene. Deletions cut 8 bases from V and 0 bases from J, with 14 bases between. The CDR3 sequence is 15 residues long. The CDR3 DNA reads TGTGCCAGCGGGTACGTAGGGAGCTCTGGAAACACCATATATTTT. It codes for CASGYVGSSGNTIYF.

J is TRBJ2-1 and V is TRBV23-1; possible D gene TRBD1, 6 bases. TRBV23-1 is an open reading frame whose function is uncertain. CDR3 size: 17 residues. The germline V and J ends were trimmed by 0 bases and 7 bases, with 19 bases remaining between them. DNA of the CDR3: TGCGCCAGCAGTCAATCACTACAGGGCCCCAAGGGGAATGAGCAGTTCTTC. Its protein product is CASSQSLQGPKGNEQFF.

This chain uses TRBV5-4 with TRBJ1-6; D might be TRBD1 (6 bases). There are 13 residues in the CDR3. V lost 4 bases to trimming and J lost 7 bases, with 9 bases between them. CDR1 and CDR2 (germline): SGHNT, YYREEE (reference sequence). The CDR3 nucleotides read TGTGCCAGCAGCAGGGGGGGGAATTCACCCCTCCACTTT. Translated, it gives CASSRGGNSPLHF.

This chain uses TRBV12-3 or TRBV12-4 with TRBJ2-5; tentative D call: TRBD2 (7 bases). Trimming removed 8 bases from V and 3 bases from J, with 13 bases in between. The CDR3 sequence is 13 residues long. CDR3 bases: TGTGCCAGCCGTCGAGGGGGGGAAGAGACCCAGTACTTC. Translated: CASRRGGEETQYF.

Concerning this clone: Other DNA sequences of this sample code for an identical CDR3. CDR3 sequence: CASSLAGGRETQYF. Here the CDR3 DNA reads TGTGCCAGCAGCTTAGCGGGGGGGAGAGAGACCCAGTACTTC. The chain carries TRBV7-2 and TRBJ2-5; TRBD2 agrees at 7 bases. The CDR3 length is 14 residues. Trimming at V came to 0 bases and at J to 4 bases, leaving 2 bases not matched to a gene. Germline CDR1 SGHTA, CDR2 FQGNSA.

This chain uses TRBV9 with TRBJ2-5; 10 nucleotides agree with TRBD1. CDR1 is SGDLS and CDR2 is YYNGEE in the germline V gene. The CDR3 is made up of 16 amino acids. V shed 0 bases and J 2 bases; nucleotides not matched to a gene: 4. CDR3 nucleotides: TGTGCCAGCAGCGTAGTGGGACAGGGGATACAAGAGACCCAGTACTTC. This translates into CASSVVGQGIQETQYF.

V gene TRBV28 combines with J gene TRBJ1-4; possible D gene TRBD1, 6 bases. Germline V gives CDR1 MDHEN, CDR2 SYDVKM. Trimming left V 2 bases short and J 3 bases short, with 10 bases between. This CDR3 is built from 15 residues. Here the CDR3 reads CASSLPSGANEKLFF. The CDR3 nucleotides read TGTGCCAGCAGTTTACCTTCAGGGGCTAATGAAAAACTGTTTTTT.

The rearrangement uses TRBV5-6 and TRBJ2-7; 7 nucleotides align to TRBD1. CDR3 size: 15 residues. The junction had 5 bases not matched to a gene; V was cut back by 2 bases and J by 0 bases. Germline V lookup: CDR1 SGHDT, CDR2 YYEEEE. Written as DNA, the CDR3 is TGTGCCAGCAGCTTTCCCGGGACAGCCTCCTACGAGCAGTACTTC. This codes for CASSFPGTASYEQYF.

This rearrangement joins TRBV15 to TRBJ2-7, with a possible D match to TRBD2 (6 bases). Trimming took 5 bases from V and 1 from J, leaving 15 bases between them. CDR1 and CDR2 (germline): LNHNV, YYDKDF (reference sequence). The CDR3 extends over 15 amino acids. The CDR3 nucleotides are TGTGCCACCAGCCCCCTGGGACTGACTTCCTACGAGCAGTACTTC. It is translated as CATSPLGLTSYEQYF.

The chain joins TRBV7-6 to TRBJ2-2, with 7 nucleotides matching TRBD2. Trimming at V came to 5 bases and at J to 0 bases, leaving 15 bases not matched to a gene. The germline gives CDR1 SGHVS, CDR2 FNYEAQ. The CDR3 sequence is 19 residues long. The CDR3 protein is CASSPGPSGSSSNTGELFF. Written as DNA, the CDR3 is TGTGCCAGCAGCCCAGGACCTAGCGGATCTTCTTCGAACACCGGGGAGCTGTTTTTT. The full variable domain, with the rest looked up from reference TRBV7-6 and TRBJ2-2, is GAGVSQSPRYKVTKRGQDVALRCDPISGHVSLYWYRQALGQGPEFLTYFNYEAQQDKSGLPNDRFSAERPEGSISTLTIQRTEQRDSAMYRCASSPGPSGSSSNTGELFFGEGSRLTVL.

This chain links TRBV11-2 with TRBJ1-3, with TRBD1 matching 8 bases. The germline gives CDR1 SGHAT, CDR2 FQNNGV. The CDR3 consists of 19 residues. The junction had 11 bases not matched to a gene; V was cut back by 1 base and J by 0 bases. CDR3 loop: CASSLASAGGLSSGNTIYF. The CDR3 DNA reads TGTGCCAGCAGCTTAGCCTCCGCAGGGGGCTTGTCCTCTGGAAACACCATATATTTT.

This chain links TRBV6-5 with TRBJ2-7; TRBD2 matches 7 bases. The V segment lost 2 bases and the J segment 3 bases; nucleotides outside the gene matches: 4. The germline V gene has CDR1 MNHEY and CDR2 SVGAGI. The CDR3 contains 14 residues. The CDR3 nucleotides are TGTGCCAGCAGTTACGCGGGGGAGCGCTACGAGCAGTACTTC. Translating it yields CASSYAGERYEQYF.

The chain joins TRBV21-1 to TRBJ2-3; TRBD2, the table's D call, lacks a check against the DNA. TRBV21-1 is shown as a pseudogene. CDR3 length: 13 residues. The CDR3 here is CATFSGIADTQYF. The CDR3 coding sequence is TGTGCCACCTTCTCGGGGATTGCAGATACGCAGTATTTT.

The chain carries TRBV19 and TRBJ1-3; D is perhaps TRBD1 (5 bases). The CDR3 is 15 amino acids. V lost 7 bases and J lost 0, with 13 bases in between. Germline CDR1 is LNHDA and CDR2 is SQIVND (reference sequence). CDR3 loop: CASTLQAYSGNTIYF. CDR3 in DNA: TGTGCCAGTACTCTACAGGCCTACTCTGGAAACACCATATATTTT.

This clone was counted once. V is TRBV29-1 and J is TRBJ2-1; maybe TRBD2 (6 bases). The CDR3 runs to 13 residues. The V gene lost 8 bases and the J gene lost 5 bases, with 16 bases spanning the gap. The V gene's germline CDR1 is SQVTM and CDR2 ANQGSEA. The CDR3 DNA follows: TGCAGCACGGGACTCACCGCGGACAATGAGCAGTTCTTC. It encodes CSTGLTADNEQFF.

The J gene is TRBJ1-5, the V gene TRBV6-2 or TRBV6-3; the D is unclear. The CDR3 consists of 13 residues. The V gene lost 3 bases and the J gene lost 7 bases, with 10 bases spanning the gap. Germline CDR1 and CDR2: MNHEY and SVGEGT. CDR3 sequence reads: CASSYREPQPQHF. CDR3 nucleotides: TGTGCCAGCAGTTATAGGGAGCCCCAGCCCCAGCATTTT.